The rows below give T cell receptor beta chains drawn from one sample of a study of T cell changes during pregnancy in multiple sclerosis. TCRdb keeps only in-frame clones here, not all; method: immunoSEQ multiplex PCR. The sample consists of approximately 30,000 clones, 89% of them appearing once. The sample was CD8+ T cells from peripheral blood mononuclear cells, taken in the third trimester of pregnancy. The source is a female donor with multiple sclerosis, enrolled in a pregnancy study. Both conserved end residues are part of each CDR3. A D gene is named only where the DNA matches it firmly. Size tells how often a clone was seen (once, few, many) or the class of an expanded clone, and some rows leave it out.

v_gene: TRBV4-1; j_gene: TRBJ1-1; abundance: -; d_gene: -; CDR3aa: CASSRGVNTEAFF; CDR3nt: TGCGCCAGCAGCAGAGGCGTCAACACTGAAGCTTTCTTT
v_gene: TRBV27; j_gene: TRBJ2-1; abundance: -; d_gene: -; CDR3aa: CASRRGSYNEQFF; CDR3nt: TGTGCCAGTCGCCGGGGGTCCTACAATGAGCAGTTCTTC
v_gene: TRBV5-4; j_gene: TRBJ2-7; abundance: -; d_gene: TRBD1; CDR3aa: CAMTGVSEQYF; CDR3nt: TGTGCCATGACAGGGGTCAGCGAGCAGTACTTC
v_gene: TRBV18; j_gene: TRBJ2-7; abundance: -; d_gene: -; CDR3aa: CASSPEEDHEQYF; CDR3nt: TGTGCCAGCTCACCAGAGGAGGACCACGAGCAGTACTTC
v_gene: TRBV28; j_gene: TRBJ2-1; abundance: -; d_gene: TRBD2; CDR3aa: CASSFDLASGSGWHEQFF; CDR3nt: TGTGCCAGCAGTTTTGACTTGGCTAGCGGGAGTGGGTGGCATGAGCAGTTCTTC
v_gene: TRBV4-1; j_gene: TRBJ2-2; abundance: -; d_gene: TRBD2; CDR3aa: CASKLAEGRNTGELFF; CDR3nt: TGCGCCAGCAAACTAGCGGAGGGCCGGAACACCGGGGAGCTGTTTTTT
v_gene: TRBV14; j_gene: TRBJ1-6; abundance: -; d_gene: -; CDR3aa: CASSQRGGLNSPLHF; CDR3nt: TGTGCCAGCAGCCAAAGGGGGGGCCTAAATTCACCCCTCCACTTT
v_gene: TRBV27; j_gene: TRBJ2-1; abundance: -; d_gene: TRBD1; CDR3aa: CASSLGTGFYNEQFF; CDR3nt: TGTGCCAGCAGTTTAGGGACAGGGTTTTACAATGAGCAGTTCTTC
v_gene: TRBV9; j_gene: TRBJ2-5; abundance: once; d_gene: -; CDR3aa: CASSVGFRDQETQYF; CDR3nt: TGTGCCAGCAGCGTAGGATTCAGGGACCAAGAGACCCAGTACTTC
v_gene: TRBV29-1; j_gene: TRBJ1-5; abundance: -; d_gene: -; CDR3aa: CSVGTAGQPQHF; CDR3nt: TGCAGCGTTGGGACAGCTGGTCAGCCCCAGCATTTT
v_gene: TRBV27; j_gene: TRBJ2-7; abundance: -; d_gene: -; CDR3aa: CASSLVAGSYEQYF; CDR3nt: TGTGCCAGCAGTTTAGTAGCAGGGTCCTACGAGCAGTACTTC
v_gene: TRBV4-1; j_gene: TRBJ2-7; abundance: -; d_gene: TRBD1; CDR3aa: CASSQAGQAYEQYF; CDR3nt: TGCGCCAGCAGCCAAGCGGGACAGGCCTACGAGCAGTACTTC
v_gene: TRBV27; j_gene: TRBJ2-7; abundance: -; d_gene: TRBD2; CDR3aa: CASSLSRRGDEQYF; CDR3nt: TGTGCCAGCAGTTTATCACGTCGGGGGGACGAGCAGTACTTC
v_gene: TRBV7-3; j_gene: TRBJ2-2; abundance: -; d_gene: -; CDR3aa: CASLDRNTGELFF; CDR3nt: TGTGCCAGCCTGGACAGAAACACCGGGGAGCTGTTTTTT
v_gene: TRBV5-5; j_gene: TRBJ1-2; abundance: once; d_gene: TRBD1; CDR3aa: CASSKKPGTAGLYYGYTF; CDR3nt: TGTGCCAGCAGCAAGAAGCCCGGGACAGCAGGTCTCTACTATGGCTACACCTTC
v_gene: TRBV2; j_gene: TRBJ2-7; abundance: -; d_gene: -; CDR3aa: CAVPGGGNEQYF; CDR3nt: TGTGCCGTACCGGGCGGAGGGAACGAGCAGTACTTC
v_gene: TRBV5-3; j_gene: TRBJ1-5; abundance: -; d_gene: -; CDR3aa: CARSFLGESQPQHF; CDR3nt: TGTGCCAGAAGCTTTTTGGGCGAGTCGCAGCCCCAGCATTTT
v_gene: TRBV7-9; j_gene: TRBJ2-1; abundance: -; d_gene: -; CDR3aa: CASSSDSSSYNEQFF; CDR3nt: TGTGCCAGCAGCTCCGACAGTAGCTCCTACAATGAGCAGTTCTTC
v_gene: TRBV7-9; j_gene: TRBJ2-2; abundance: -; d_gene: -; CDR3aa: CASSLVARPNTGELFF; CDR3nt: TGTGCCAGCAGCTTAGTGGCTAGGCCGAACACCGGGGAGCTGTTTTTT
v_gene: TRBV5-4; j_gene: TRBJ1-2; abundance: -; d_gene: -; CDR3aa: CASSPLPQSYRYGYTF; CDR3nt: TGTGCCAGCAGCCCACTACCCCAGAGTTACCGCTATGGCTACACCTTC
v_gene: TRBV9; j_gene: TRBJ2-5; abundance: -; d_gene: TRBD1; CDR3aa: CASSPADRGGTQYF; CDR3nt: TGTGCCAGCAGCCCTGCGGACAGGGGAGGGACCCAGTACTTC
v_gene: TRBV9; j_gene: TRBJ2-3; abundance: -; d_gene: TRBD2; CDR3aa: CASSVSGGGTDTQYF; CDR3nt: TGTGCCAGCAGCGTAAGCGGGGGGGGCACAGATACGCAGTATTTT
v_gene: TRBV6-5; j_gene: TRBJ1-5; abundance: -; d_gene: -; CDR3aa: CASSYGPGSNQPQHF; CDR3nt: TGTGCCAGCAGTTACGGGCCAGGTAGCAATCAGCCCCAGCATTTT
v_gene: TRBV28; j_gene: TRBJ2-5; abundance: -; d_gene: TRBD2; CDR3aa: CASSLGTGGQEETQYF; CDR3nt: TGTGCCAGCAGTTTAGGAACGGGAGGCCAGGAGGAGACCCAGTACTTC
v_gene: TRBV19; j_gene: TRBJ2-7; abundance: -; d_gene: TRBD1; CDR3aa: CASKGTGSEQYF; CDR3nt: TGTGCCAGTAAGGGGACAGGGTCCGAGCAGTACTTC
v_gene: TRBV5-1; j_gene: TRBJ2-2; abundance: once; d_gene: TRBD2; CDR3aa: CASSLAGGDTGELFF; CDR3nt: TGCGCCAGCAGCTTAGCGGGAGGCGACACCGGGGAGCTGTTTTTT
v_gene: TRBV6-1; j_gene: TRBJ1-2; abundance: -; d_gene: TRBD1; CDR3aa: CASSEFRTGGRGGYTF; CDR3nt: TGTGCCAGCAGTGAATTTAGGACAGGGGGCCGTGGGGGCTACACCTTC
v_gene: TRBV2; j_gene: TRBJ1-4; abundance: -; d_gene: -; CDR3aa: CATLEGGEKLFF; CDR3nt: TGTGCCACCCTCGAAGGGGGTGAAAAACTGTTTTTT
v_gene: TRBV7-9; j_gene: TRBJ2-7; abundance: -; d_gene: -; CDR3aa: CASSFRWAGADEQYF; CDR3nt: TGTGCCAGCAGCTTTAGATGGGCGGGGGCGGACGAGCAGTACTTC
v_gene: TRBV19; j_gene: TRBJ2-7; abundance: -; d_gene: TRBD2; CDR3aa: CASTPGGGYEQYF; CDR3nt: TGTGCCAGTACCCCGGGCGGGGGGTACGAGCAGTACTTC
v_gene: TRBV5-5; j_gene: TRBJ2-5; abundance: -; d_gene: -; CDR3aa: CASIPADGRRETQYF; CDR3nt: TGTGCCAGCATCCCGGCGGATGGGAGAAGGGAGACCCAGTACTTC
v_gene: TRBV10-2; j_gene: TRBJ2-1; abundance: -; d_gene: TRBD1; CDR3aa: CASSDDARGTYNEQFF; CDR3nt: TGCGCCAGCAGTGATGACGCCAGGGGGACCTACAATGAGCAGTTCTTC
v_gene: TRBV27; j_gene: TRBJ1-1; abundance: -; d_gene: -; CDR3aa: CASSQGRYTEAFF; CDR3nt: TGTGCCAGCAGTCAGGGGCGGTACACTGAAGCTTTCTTT
v_gene: TRBV5-1; j_gene: TRBJ1-1; abundance: -; d_gene: -; CDR3aa: CASSWDLQGWTEAFF; CDR3nt: TGCGCCAGCAGCTGGGATTTACAGGGTTGGACTGAAGCTTTCTTT
v_gene: TRBV9; j_gene: TRBJ1-1; abundance: -; d_gene: -; CDR3aa: CASSTRTGAEAFF; CDR3nt: TGTGCCAGCAGCACCCGGACTGGAGCTGAAGCTTTCTTT
v_gene: TRBV7-2; j_gene: TRBJ2-7; abundance: once; d_gene: -; CDR3aa: CASSLSPSYEQYF; CDR3nt: TGTGCCAGCAGCTTGAGTCCTTCCTACGAGCAGTACTTC
v_gene: TRBV25-1; j_gene: TRBJ2-7; abundance: once; d_gene: -; CDR3aa: CASSNRGGLYEQYF; CDR3nt: TGTGCCAGCAGTAACAGGGGGGGGCTCTACGAGCAGTACTTC
v_gene: TRBV14; j_gene: TRBJ2-7; abundance: -; d_gene: TRBD2; CDR3aa: CASSWRGGGEQYF; CDR3nt: TGTGCCAGCAGCTGGCGGGGGGGCGGCGAGCAGTACTTC
v_gene: TRBV5-4; j_gene: TRBJ1-5; abundance: -; d_gene: -; CDR3aa: CASSFNGYQPQHF; CDR3nt: TGTGCCAGCAGCTTTAACGGGTATCAGCCCCAGCATTTT
v_gene: TRBV14; j_gene: TRBJ2-3; abundance: -; d_gene: -; CDR3aa: CASSHDYTDTQYF; CDR3nt: TGTGCCAGCAGCCATGACTACACAGATACGCAGTATTTT
v_gene: TRBV9; j_gene: TRBJ2-4; abundance: -; d_gene: TRBD2; CDR3aa: CASSPGGGTNIQYF; CDR3nt: TGTGCCAGCAGCCCGGGCGGGGGTACCAACATTCAGTACTTC
v_gene: TRBV9; j_gene: TRBJ2-5; abundance: few; d_gene: -; CDR3aa: CASSGDTRGSETQYF; CDR3nt: TGTGCCAGCAGCGGGGACACGAGGGGGTCAGAGACCCAGTACTTC
v_gene: TRBV10-2; j_gene: TRBJ2-1; abundance: -; d_gene: -; CDR3aa: CASNTRDSPRGEQFF; CDR3nt: TGCGCCAGCAATACCCGGGACTCCCCGAGGGGTGAGCAGTTCTTC
v_gene: TRBV28; j_gene: TRBJ2-5; abundance: -; d_gene: TRBD1; CDR3aa: CASSLVVGQPLQETQYF; CDR3nt: TGTGCCAGCAGTTTAGTTGTGGGACAGCCATTACAAGAGACCCAGTACTTC
v_gene: TRBV7-9; j_gene: TRBJ1-1; abundance: -; d_gene: -; CDR3aa: CASSVDSLNTEAFF; CDR3nt: TGTGCCAGCAGCGTGGACAGCCTGAACACTGAAGCTTTCTTT